A selection of T cell receptor beta chains follows, all from one sample in a study of T cells in Graves' hyperthyroidism and ophthalmopathy. TCRdb re-called the multiplex PCR reads with MiXCR, one entry per CDR3 protein. The table lists approximately 370,000 distinct CDR3 sequences, about 15% of them singletons. The sequencing sample was made of blood. These receptors were collected from a woman younger than 45 with Graves' hyperthyroidism. Each CDR3 is given with its conserved first and last residue. Each record gives: clone size, J gene, D gene, V gene, CDR3 protein, CDR3 DNA. D genes are given only for firm matches. Expanded clones get a size class; other rows say once, few or many, or leave the size out.

clone size: NA
J gene: TRBJ2-1
D gene: NA
V gene: TRBV5-8
CDR3 protein: CASSLGALGDEQFF
CDR3 DNA: TGTGCCAGCAGCTTGGGAGCCTTGGGGGATGAGCAGTTCTTC

clone size: NA
J gene: TRBJ1-1
D gene: TRBD1
V gene: TRBV19
CDR3 protein: CASSGGTGFPEAAFF
CDR3 DNA: TGTGCCAGTAGTGGAGGGACAGGGTTCCCTGAAGCGGCTTTCTTT

clone size: many
J gene: TRBJ2-5
D gene: TRBD2
V gene: TRBV2
CDR3 protein: CASSGGLAEAYQETQYF
CDR3 DNA: TGTGCCAGCAGTGGGGGACTAGCGGAAGCGTACCAAGAGACCCAGTACTTC

clone size: few
J gene: TRBJ1-2
D gene: NA
V gene: TRBV20-1
CDR3 protein: CSARDVARGYGYTF
CDR3 DNA: TGCAGTGCTAGAGATGTGGCCAGGGGATATGGCTACACCTTC

clone size: few
J gene: TRBJ1-3
D gene: NA
V gene: TRBV6-1
CDR3 protein: CASRGGGPISGNTIYF
CDR3 DNA: TGTGCCAGCAGGGGAGGGGGTCCGATCTCTGGAAACACCATATATTTT

clone size: many
J gene: TRBJ1-4
D gene: TRBD1
V gene: TRBV7-6
CDR3 protein: CASSLDRKEKLFF
CDR3 DNA: TGTGCCAGCAGCTTGGACAGGAAGGAAAAACTGTTTTTT

clone size: NA
J gene: TRBJ2-7
D gene: TRBD1
V gene: TRBV6-2/TRBV6-3
CDR3 protein: CASTYSGTGVYEQYF
CDR3 DNA: TGTGCCAGCACCTACTCCGGGACAGGGGTCTACGAGCAGTACTTC

clone size: many
J gene: TRBJ2-2
D gene: TRBD2
V gene: TRBV28
CDR3 protein: CASSFGRPGTGELFF
CDR3 DNA: TGTGCCAGCAGTTTCGGGAGGCCGGGGACCGGGGAGCTGTTTTTT

clone size: NA
J gene: TRBJ2-2
D gene: NA
V gene: TRBV5-6
CDR3 protein: CASSLVENTGELFF
CDR3 DNA: TGTGCCAGCAGCTTGGTAGAGAACACCGGGGAGCTGTTTTTT

clone size: many
J gene: TRBJ2-3
D gene: NA
V gene: TRBV6-1
CDR3 protein: CASSALSSTDTQYF
CDR3 DNA: TGTGCCAGCAGTGCCCTGTCTAGCACAGATACGCAGTATTTT

clone size: NA
J gene: TRBJ1-5
D gene: NA
V gene: TRBV5-6
CDR3 protein: CASSLINRPNQPQHF
CDR3 DNA: TGTGCCAGCAGCTTGATCAACAGACCTAATCAGCCCCAGCATTTT

clone size: few
J gene: TRBJ2-7
D gene: NA
V gene: TRBV7-2
CDR3 protein: CASTPRTTYYEQYF
CDR3 DNA: TGTGCCAGCACCCCAAGGACCACGTACTACGAGCAGTACTTC

clone size: NA
J gene: TRBJ2-1
D gene: NA
V gene: TRBV20-1
CDR3 protein: CSARESRSYNEQFF
CDR3 DNA: TGCAGTGCTAGGGAAAGCCGCTCCTACAATGAGCAGTTCTTC

clone size: many
J gene: TRBJ1-1
D gene: NA
V gene: TRBV27
CDR3 protein: CASRTPSGSAFF
CDR3 DNA: TGTGCCAGCAGGACCCCTTCGGGGTCGGCTTTCTTT

clone size: many
J gene: TRBJ2-2
D gene: NA
V gene: TRBV30
CDR3 protein: CAWMMRWGNGELFF
CDR3 DNA: TGTGCCTGGATGATGAGATGGGGTAACGGGGAGCTGTTTTTT

clone size: NA
J gene: TRBJ2-3
D gene: NA
V gene: TRBV19
CDR3 protein: CASAEGLIASTDTQYF
CDR3 DNA: TGTGCCAGCGCGGAAGGCCTGATTGCTAGCACAGATACGCAGTATTTT

clone size: many
J gene: TRBJ2-7
D gene: TRBD1
V gene: TRBV28
CDR3 protein: CASHKVGTVYEQYF
CDR3 DNA: TGTGCCAGCCACAAGGTGGGGACAGTATACGAGCAGTACTTC

clone size: many
J gene: TRBJ2-5
D gene: NA
V gene: TRBV7-9
CDR3 protein: CASSLGGRRQETQYF
CDR3 DNA: TGTGCCAGCAGCTTAGGCGGGCGGCGTCAGGAGACCCAGTACTTC

clone size: many
J gene: TRBJ2-5
D gene: NA
V gene: TRBV28
CDR3 protein: CASSLLLGETQYF
CDR3 DNA: TGTGCCAGCAGTTTACTGCTGGGGGAGACCCAGTACTTC

clone size: NA
J gene: TRBJ1-4
D gene: NA
V gene: TRBV28
CDR3 protein: CATSTGPNEKLFF
CDR3 DNA: TGTGCCACCTCGACAGGCCCTAATGAAAAACTGTTTTTT

clone size: few
J gene: TRBJ2-2
D gene: TRBD1
V gene: TRBV5-1
CDR3 protein: CASSRGTGGDTGELFF
CDR3 DNA: TGCGCCAGCAGCCGGGGGACAGGGGGTGACACCGGGGAGCTGTTTTTT

clone size: few
J gene: TRBJ2-3
D gene: TRBD2
V gene: TRBV24-1
CDR3 protein: CATAGEIDNSLGTDTQYF
CDR3 DNA: TGTGCCACCGCGGGGGAGATAGACAACTCCCTGGGCACAGATACGCAGTATTTT

clone size: few
J gene: TRBJ1-6
D gene: TRBD1
V gene: TRBV28
CDR3 protein: CASSSGDRVNSPLHF
CDR3 DNA: TGTGCCAGCAGTTCGGGGGACAGGGTTAATTCACCCCTCCACTTT

clone size: many
J gene: TRBJ2-3
D gene: NA
V gene: TRBV10-3
CDR3 protein: CAISGAADTQYF
CDR3 DNA: TGTGCCATATCAGGGGCTGCAGATACGCAGTATTTT

clone size: NA
J gene: TRBJ2-3
D gene: NA
V gene: TRBV5-8
CDR3 protein: CASSLAGWGRDTQYF
CDR3 DNA: TGTGCCAGCAGCTTGGCCGGTTGGGGGAGAGATACGCAGTATTTT

clone size: many
J gene: TRBJ2-7
D gene: NA
V gene: TRBV25-1
CDR3 protein: CASSDGTWSYEQYF
CDR3 DNA: TGTGCCAGCAGTGATGGGACTTGGTCCTACGAGCAGTACTTC

clone size: NA
J gene: TRBJ2-7
D gene: NA
V gene: TRBV19
CDR3 protein: CASSIDPWRAYEQYF
CDR3 DNA: TGTGCCAGTAGTATAGACCCATGGCGGGCCTACGAGCAGTACTTC

clone size: many
J gene: TRBJ2-7
D gene: TRBD2
V gene: TRBV30
CDR3 protein: CACRLAGGPRQYF
CDR3 DNA: TGTGCCTGCCGACTAGCGGGAGGGCCTAGGCAGTACTTC

clone size: NA
J gene: TRBJ2-1
D gene: NA
V gene: TRBV29-1
CDR3 protein: CSVEPHSASYNEQFF
CDR3 DNA: TGCAGCGTTGAGCCCCATTCTGCCTCCTACAATGAGCAGTTCTTC

clone size: NA
J gene: TRBJ1-2
D gene: NA
V gene: TRBV9
CDR3 protein: CASSPHGDGYTF
CDR3 DNA: TGTGCCAGCAGCCCTCATGGGGATGGCTACACCTTC

clone size: NA
J gene: TRBJ2-1
D gene: TRBD1
V gene: TRBV11-1
CDR3 protein: CASSLAGQGHNEQFF
CDR3 DNA: TGTGCCAGCAGCTTAGCGGGACAGGGACACAATGAGCAGTTCTTC

clone size: many
J gene: TRBJ2-7
D gene: NA
V gene: TRBV20-1
CDR3 protein: CSALALGEQYF
CDR3 DNA: TGCAGTGCTCTAGCCTTGGGGGAGCAGTACTTC

clone size: many
J gene: TRBJ2-7
D gene: TRBD2
V gene: TRBV20-1
CDR3 protein: CSARSPSGRGNEQYF
CDR3 DNA: TGCAGTGCTAGATCCCCTAGCGGGAGGGGCAACGAGCAGTACTTC

clone size: NA
J gene: TRBJ2-7
D gene: TRBD1
V gene: TRBV24-1
CDR3 protein: CATSDGTDPYEQYF
CDR3 DNA: TGTGCCACCAGTGACGGGACAGACCCTTACGAGCAGTACTTC

clone size: NA
J gene: TRBJ1-3
D gene: NA
V gene: TRBV6-1
CDR3 protein: CASSSPGRPGNTIYF
CDR3 DNA: TGTGCCAGCAGTTCGCCGGGGAGACCTGGAAACACCATATATTTT

clone size: few
J gene: TRBJ2-7
D gene: NA
V gene: TRBV20-1
CDR3 protein: CSAGVGLDLNEQYF
CDR3 DNA: TGCAGTGCTGGAGTAGGTCTAGATCTAAACGAGCAGTACTTC

clone size: NA
J gene: TRBJ2-7
D gene: NA
V gene: TRBV20-1
CDR3 protein: CSVPDYLGQYF
CDR3 DNA: TGCAGTGTCCCGGACTACCTTGGGCAGTACTTC

clone size: few
J gene: TRBJ1-1
D gene: NA
V gene: TRBV29-1
CDR3 protein: CSVVRTDGSTEAFF
CDR3 DNA: TGCAGCGTTGTGCGGACGGACGGGAGCACTGAAGCTTTCTTT

clone size: NA
J gene: TRBJ2-7
D gene: TRBD2
V gene: TRBV29-1
CDR3 protein: CSVQLAGGPYEQYF
CDR3 DNA: TGCAGCGTTCAACTAGCGGGAGGGCCATACGAGCAGTACTTC

clone size: many
J gene: TRBJ2-1
D gene: TRBD2
V gene: TRBV19
CDR3 protein: CASTWGGRANNEQFF
CDR3 DNA: TGTGCCAGTACCTGGGGCGGGAGGGCAAACAATGAGCAGTTCTTC

clone size: few
J gene: TRBJ1-2
D gene: NA
V gene: TRBV9
CDR3 protein: CASSGGPPGMAGYTF
CDR3 DNA: TGTGCCAGCAGCGGAGGACCCCCCGGAATGGCTGGCTACACCTTC

clone size: few
J gene: TRBJ2-3
D gene: TRBD2
V gene: TRBV7-3
CDR3 protein: CTSSLRREDGDTQYF
CDR3 DNA: TGTACCAGCAGCCTGAGGCGGGAGGACGGAGATACGCAGTATTTT